Listed here are 12 T cell receptor beta chains from one sample, sequenced in a study of spatial heterogeneity in lung cancer. Described time point: sample taken at primary tumor resection. Sequencing was performed on whole RNA extracted from tumor and nontumor lung tissue, or from frozen PBMC, and the material was left unsorted. MiXCR was run by TCRdb on the 5' RACE reads, yielding one entry per CDR3 protein. The sample yields some 53,000 distinct CDR3 sequences, roughly 7% seen once. Here the sequenced sample was PBMCs, taken at surgery. Every receptor here comes from a female donor with early-stage non-small cell lung cancer.

The chain uses TRBV5-1 and TRBJ1-6, with D possibly being TRBD1 (5 bases). V lost 5 bases to trimming and J lost 10 bases, with 13 bases between them. This CDR3 has 13 residues. Germline V gives CDR1 SGHRS, CDR2 YFSETQ. CDR3 in amino acids: CASSPETESPLHF. The CDR3 DNA sequence: TGCGCCAGCAGTCCTGAGACAGAGTCACCCCTCCACTTT.

This clonotype was detected many times. V and J are TRBV28 and TRBJ2-7; D unresolved. The CDR3 is 12 residues long. V dropped 6 bases and J dropped 7 bases, with 13 bases sitting between them. From germline, CDR1 is MDHEN and CDR2 SYDVKM. CDR3 loop: CASSRTVGEQYF. The CDR3 coding sequence is TGTGCCAGCAGCCGTACTGTGGGGGAGCAGTACTTC.

This clonotype showed up many times. The chain uses TRBV4-3 and TRBJ2-3; D ambiguous. Trimming took 5 bases from V and 0 from J, leaving 12 bases between them. Germline loops: CDR1 LGHNA, CDR2 YSLEER. CDR3 size: 15 residues. The CDR3 region has the DNA TGCGCCAGCAGCGCCGGAATTCTGAGCACAGATACGCAGTATTTT. This sequence encodes CASSAGILSTDTQYF.

This clonotype showed up many times. The rearrangement joins TRBV7-2 to TRBJ1-5; no definite D call. V lost 2 bases, J lost 4 bases, and 6 bases lay in between. Germline V CDR1 and CDR2: SGHTA, FQGNSA. The CDR3 has 13 amino acids. CDR3 DNA sequence: TGTGCCAGCAGCTTAACACCAAATCAGCCCCAGCATTTT. It translates to CASSLTPNQPQHF. Looking up the rest from reference TRBV7-2 and TRBJ1-5 gives the full variable domain: GAGVSQSPSNKVTEKGKDVELRCDPISGHTALYWYRQSLGQGLEFLIYFQGNSAPDKSGLPSDRFSAERTGGSVSTLTIQRTQQEDSAVYLCASSLTPNQPQHFGDGTRLSIL.

This clonotype was found many times. The chain uses TRBV6-2 or TRBV6-3 and TRBJ1-6, with TRBD1 as a possible D gene (5 bases). Germline lookup yields CDR1 MNHEY and CDR2 SVGEGT. V was clipped by 6 bases and J by 9 bases, with 9 bases between them. The CDR3 consists of 12 residues. The DNA for the CDR3 is TGTGCCAGCAGCAACAGGTTTTCACCCCTCCACTTT. It yields the protein CASSNRFSPLHF.

This clonotype was counted at least ten times. This chain joins TRBV12-3 or TRBV12-4 and TRBJ1-2, with a tentative D call TRBD1 (6 bases). The CDR3 runs 14 residues. The V gene lost 2 bases and the J gene lost 10 bases, with 17 bases spanning the gap. CDR3 in amino acids: CASSLTGKANSYTF. For the CDR3, the DNA is TGTGCCAGCAGTTTAACAGGGAAGGCAAATTCCTACACCTTC.

This clonotype has a count of ten or more. This chain joins TRBV4-3 and TRBJ1-2, with D possibly matching TRBD1 (5 bases). The germline gives CDR1 LGHNA, CDR2 YSLEER. The CDR3 is 14 residues long. V lost 0 bases and J 4 bases, leaving 9 bases between the germline ends. The DNA of the CDR3 is TGCGCCAGCAGCCAAGATCAGGGCCTCTATGGCTACACCTTC. It translates to CASSQDQGLYGYTF.

This clonotype was counted ten times or more. The chain employs TRBV20-1 and TRBJ1-2; the D is unclear. The CDR3 sequence is 11 residues long. V lost 2 bases and J lost 4, with 5 bases in between. In germline, CDR1 is DFQATT, CDR2 SNEGSKA (reference sequence). The CDR3 DNA is TGCAGTGCTAGACCGCGCTATGGCTACACCTTC. As protein: CSARPRYGYTF.

This clonotype was recorded a few times. This chain links TRBV3-1 with TRBJ2-5; 9 bases align to TRBD1. J lost 1 base, V lost 5 bases, and 2 bases had no gene match. This CDR3 has 14 amino acids. Germline V gene lookup returns CDR1 LGHDT and CDR2 YNNKEL (reference sequence). The DNA for the CDR3 is TGTGCCAGCAGCTTGACAGGGGGCCAAGAGACCCAGTACTTC. Its protein product is CASSLTGGQETQYF.

This clonotype was recorded at least ten times. The V and J genes are TRBV7-8 and TRBJ1-1, with a possible D match to TRBD1 (6 bases). The V gene's germline CDR1 is SGHVS and CDR2 FQNEAQ. V lost 5 bases, J lost 7 bases, and 17 bases lay in between. This CDR3 spans 14 amino acids. As DNA, the CDR3 is TGTGCCAGCAGCCCTTGGGACAACCCCTTTGAAGCTTTCTTT. Translation: CASSPWDNPFEAFF.

This clonotype was recorded a few times. The rearrangement joins TRBV20-1 to TRBJ2-1; 9 bases line up with TRBD2. The CDR3 sequence is 14 residues long. Germline V lookup: CDR1 DFQATT, CDR2 SNEGSKA (reference sequence). V lost 3 bases to trimming and J lost 4 bases; unmatched junction nucleotides: 4. The DNA of the CDR3 is TGCAGTGCTAGGGGACTAGCCTTATACAATGAGCAGTTCTTC. Translated: CSARGLALYNEQFF.

This clonotype was counted at least ten times. The J gene is TRBJ2-1, the V gene TRBV12-3 or TRBV12-4; D is unclear. This CDR3 region has 13 residues. Trimming left V 5 bases short and J 4 bases short, with 9 bases between. The DNA of the CDR3 is TGTGCCAGCAGTCCGGGTCTTTACAATGAGCAGTTCTTC. The encoded protein is CASSPGLYNEQFF.